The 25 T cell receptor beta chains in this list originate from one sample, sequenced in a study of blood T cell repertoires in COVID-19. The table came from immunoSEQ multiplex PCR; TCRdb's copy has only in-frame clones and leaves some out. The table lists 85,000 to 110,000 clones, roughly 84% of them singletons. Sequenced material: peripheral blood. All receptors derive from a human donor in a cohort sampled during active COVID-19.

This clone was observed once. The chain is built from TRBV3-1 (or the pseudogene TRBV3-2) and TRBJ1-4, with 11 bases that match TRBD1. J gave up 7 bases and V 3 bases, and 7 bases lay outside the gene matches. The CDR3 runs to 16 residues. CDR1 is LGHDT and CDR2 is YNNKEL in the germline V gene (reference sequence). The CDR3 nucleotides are TGTGCCAGCAGCCACAGGACAGGGGGCGGAGGTGAAAAACTGTTTTTT. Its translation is CASSHRTGGGGEKLFF.

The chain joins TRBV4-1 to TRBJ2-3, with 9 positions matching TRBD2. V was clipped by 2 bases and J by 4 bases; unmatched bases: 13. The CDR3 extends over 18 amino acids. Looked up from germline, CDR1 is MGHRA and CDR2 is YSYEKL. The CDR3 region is CASSQLWGGGGASDTQYF. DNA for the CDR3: TGCGCCAGCAGCCAACTCTGGGGCGGGGGGGGAGCCTCAGATACGCAGTATTTT.

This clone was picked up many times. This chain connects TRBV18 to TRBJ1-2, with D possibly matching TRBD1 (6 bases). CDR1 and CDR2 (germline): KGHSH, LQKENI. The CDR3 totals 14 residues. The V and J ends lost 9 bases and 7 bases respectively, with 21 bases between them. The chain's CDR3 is CASSPARGGGGYTF. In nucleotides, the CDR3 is TGTGCCAGTTCGCCGGCCAGGGGCGGAGGTGGCTACACCTTC.

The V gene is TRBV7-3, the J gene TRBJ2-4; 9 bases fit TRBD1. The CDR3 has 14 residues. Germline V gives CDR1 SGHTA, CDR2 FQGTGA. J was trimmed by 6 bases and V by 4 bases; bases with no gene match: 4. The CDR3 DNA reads TGTGCCAGCAGCTCCGGGACAGGGAGAAACATTCAGTACTTC. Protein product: CASSSGTGRNIQYF.

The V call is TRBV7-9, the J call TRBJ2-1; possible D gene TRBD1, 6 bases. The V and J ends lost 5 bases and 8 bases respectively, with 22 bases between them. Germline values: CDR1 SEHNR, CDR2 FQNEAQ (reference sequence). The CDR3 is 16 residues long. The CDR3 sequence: CASSAIRGKGYYEQFF. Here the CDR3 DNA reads TGTGCCAGCAGCGCCATCAGGGGAAAGGGGTACTATGAGCAGTTCTTC.

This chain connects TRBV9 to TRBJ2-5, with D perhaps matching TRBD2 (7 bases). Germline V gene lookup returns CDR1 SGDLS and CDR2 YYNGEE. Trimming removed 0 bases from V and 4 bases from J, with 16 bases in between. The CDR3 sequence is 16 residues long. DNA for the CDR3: TGTGCCAGCAGCGTAGCTAGGGGGGGGGCCCTAGAGACCCAGTACTTC. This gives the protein CASSVARGGALETQYF. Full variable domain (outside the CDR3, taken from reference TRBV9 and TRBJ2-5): DSGVTQTPKHLITATGQRVTLRCSPRSGDLSVYWYQQSLDQGLQFLIQYYNGEERAKGNILERFSAQQFPDLHSELNLSSLELGDSALYFCASSVARGGALETQYFGPGTRLLVL.

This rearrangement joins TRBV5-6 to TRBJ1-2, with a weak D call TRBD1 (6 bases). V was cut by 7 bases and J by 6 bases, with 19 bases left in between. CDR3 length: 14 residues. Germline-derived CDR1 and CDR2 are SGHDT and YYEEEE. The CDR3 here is CASPWRGRSHGYTF. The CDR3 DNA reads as TGTGCCAGCCCCTGGCGGGGGCGCAGCCATGGCTACACCTTC. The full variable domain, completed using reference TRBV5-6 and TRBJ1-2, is DAGVTQSPTHLIKTRGQQVTLRCSPKSGHDTVSWYQQALGQGPQFIFQYYEEEERQRGNFPDRFSGHQFPNYSSELNVNALLLGDSALYLCASPWRGRSHGYTFGSGTRLTVV.

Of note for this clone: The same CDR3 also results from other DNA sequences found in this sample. The DNA for the CDR3 is TGTGCCAGCAGTTCTGGACAGGGCTATGGCTACACCTTC. Translating it yields CASSSGQGYGYTF. V usage is TRBV12-3 or TRBV12-4 and J usage is TRBJ1-2, with 8 bases lining up with TRBD1. CDR3 length equals 13 residues. Trimming cost V 4 bases and J 4 bases; bases outside gene matches: 2.

The CDR3 region has the DNA TGTGCCAGCAGTACTCTTACCGGGACAGGGGTCGGCTACACCTTC. Translation: CASSTLTGTGVGYTF. V gene TRBV6-5 combines with J gene TRBJ1-2; 10 positions match TRBD1. The trim removed 5 bases at V and 8 bases at J, leaving 11 bases unmatched. CDR3 size: 15 residues. Germline loops: CDR1 MNHEY, CDR2 SVGAGI.

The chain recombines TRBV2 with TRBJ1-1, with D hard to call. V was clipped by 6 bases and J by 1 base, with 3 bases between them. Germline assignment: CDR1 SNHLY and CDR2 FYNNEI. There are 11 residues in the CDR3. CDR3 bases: TGTGCCAGCAGCTGGAACACTGAAGCTTTCTTT. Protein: CASSWNTEAFF. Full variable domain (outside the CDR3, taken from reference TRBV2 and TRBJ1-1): EPEVTQTPSHQVTQMGQEVILRCVPISNHLYFYWYRQILGQKVEFLVSFYNNEISEKSEIFDDQFSVERPDGSNFTLKIRSTKLEDSAMYFCASSWNTEAFFGQGTRLTVV.

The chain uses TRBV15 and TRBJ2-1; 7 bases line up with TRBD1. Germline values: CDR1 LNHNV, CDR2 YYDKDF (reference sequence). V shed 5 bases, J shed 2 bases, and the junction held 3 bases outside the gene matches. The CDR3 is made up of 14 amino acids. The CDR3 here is CATSLRGPYNEQFF. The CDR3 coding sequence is TGTGCCACCAGCCTAAGGGGGCCCTACAATGAGCAGTTCTTC.

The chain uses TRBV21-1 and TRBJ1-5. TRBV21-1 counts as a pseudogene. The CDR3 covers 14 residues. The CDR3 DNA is TGTGCCAGCAGCAAAGCGGGAGGGTATCAGCCCCAGCATTTT. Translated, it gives CASSKAGGYQPQHF.

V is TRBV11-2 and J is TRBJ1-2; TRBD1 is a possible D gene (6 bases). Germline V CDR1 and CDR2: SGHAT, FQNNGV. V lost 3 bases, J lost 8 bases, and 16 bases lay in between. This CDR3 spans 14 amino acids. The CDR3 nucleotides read TGTGCCAGCAGCTTGCTGGAAAGGGGGTACGGCTACACCTTC. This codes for CASSLLERGYGYTF.

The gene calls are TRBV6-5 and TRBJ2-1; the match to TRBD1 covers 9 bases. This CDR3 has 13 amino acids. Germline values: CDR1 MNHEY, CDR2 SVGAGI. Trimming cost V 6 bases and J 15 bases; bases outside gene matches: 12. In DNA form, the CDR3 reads TGTGCCAGCAGGCCACCGGGACAGGGCCTCCTGTTCTTC. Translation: CASRPPGQGLLFF.

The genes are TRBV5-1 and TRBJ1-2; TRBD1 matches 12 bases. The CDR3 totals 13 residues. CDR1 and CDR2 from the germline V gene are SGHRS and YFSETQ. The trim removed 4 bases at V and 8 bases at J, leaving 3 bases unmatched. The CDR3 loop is CASSGTGGWGYTF. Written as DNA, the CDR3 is TGCGCCAGCAGCGGGACAGGGGGCTGGGGCTACACCTTC.

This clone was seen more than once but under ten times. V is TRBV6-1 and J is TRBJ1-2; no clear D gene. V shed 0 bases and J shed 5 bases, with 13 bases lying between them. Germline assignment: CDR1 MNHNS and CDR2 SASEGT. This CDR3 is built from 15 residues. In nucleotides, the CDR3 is TGTGCCAGCAGTGAAGCGCGGGCAGGCAAGTATGGCTACACCTTC. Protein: CASSEARAGKYGYTF.

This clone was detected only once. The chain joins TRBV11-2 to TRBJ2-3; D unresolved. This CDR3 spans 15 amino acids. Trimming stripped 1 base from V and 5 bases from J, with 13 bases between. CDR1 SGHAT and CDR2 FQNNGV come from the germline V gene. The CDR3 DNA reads TGTGCCAGCAGCTTAGGGCAGTATGGTGGAGATACGCAGTATTTT. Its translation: CASSLGQYGGDTQYF.

CDR3 loop: CASSVGRTDLYEQFF. As DNA, the CDR3 is TGTGCCAGCAGTGTTGGTAGGACAGACCTCTATGAGCAGTTCTTC. This rearrangement joins TRBV2 to TRBJ2-1; tentative D call: TRBD1 (6 bases). Trimming shortened V by 4 bases and J by 8 bases, and 18 bases separated the two germline ends. Germline V gives CDR1 SNHLY, CDR2 FYNNEI. The CDR3 spans 15 residues.

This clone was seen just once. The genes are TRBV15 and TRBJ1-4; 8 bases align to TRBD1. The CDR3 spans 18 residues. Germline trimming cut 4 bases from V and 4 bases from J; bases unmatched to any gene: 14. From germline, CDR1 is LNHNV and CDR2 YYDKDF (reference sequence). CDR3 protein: CATSTLTGALTFNEKLFF. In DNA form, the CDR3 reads TGTGCCACCAGCACGCTGACAGGGGCGCTCACTTTTAATGAAAAACTGTTTTTT.

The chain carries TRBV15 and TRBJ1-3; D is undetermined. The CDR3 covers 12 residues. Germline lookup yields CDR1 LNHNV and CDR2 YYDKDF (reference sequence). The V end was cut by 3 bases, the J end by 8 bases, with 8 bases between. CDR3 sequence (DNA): TGTGCCACCAGCAGGCTCTCGGACACCATATATTTT. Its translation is CATSRLSDTIYF. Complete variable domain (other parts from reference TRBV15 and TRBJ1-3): DAMVIQNPRYQVTQFGKPVTLSCSQTLNHNVMYWYQQKSSQAPKLLFHYYDKDFNNEADTPDNFQSRRPNTSFCFLDIRSPGLGDTAMYLCATSRLSDTIYFGEGSWLTVV.

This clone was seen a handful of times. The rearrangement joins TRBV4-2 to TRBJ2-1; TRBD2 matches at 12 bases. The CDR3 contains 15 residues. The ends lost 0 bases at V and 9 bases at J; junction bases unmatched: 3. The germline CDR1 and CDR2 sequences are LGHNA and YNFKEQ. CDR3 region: CASSQDQLAGGEQFF. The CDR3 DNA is TGTGCCAGCAGCCAAGATCAACTAGCGGGGGGTGAGCAGTTCTTC.

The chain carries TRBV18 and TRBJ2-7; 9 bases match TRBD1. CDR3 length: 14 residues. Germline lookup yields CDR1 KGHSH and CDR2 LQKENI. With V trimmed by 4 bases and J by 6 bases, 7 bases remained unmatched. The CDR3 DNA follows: TGTGCCAGCTCACGAGCGGGACAGGGTTCCGAGCAGTACTTC. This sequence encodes CASSRAGQGSEQYF. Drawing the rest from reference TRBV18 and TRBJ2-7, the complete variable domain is NAGVMQNPRHLVRRRGQEARLRCSPMKGHSHVYWYRQLPEEGLKFMVYLQKENIIDESGMPKERFSAEFPKEGPSILRIQQVVRGDSAAYFCASSRAGQGSEQYFGPGTRLTVT.

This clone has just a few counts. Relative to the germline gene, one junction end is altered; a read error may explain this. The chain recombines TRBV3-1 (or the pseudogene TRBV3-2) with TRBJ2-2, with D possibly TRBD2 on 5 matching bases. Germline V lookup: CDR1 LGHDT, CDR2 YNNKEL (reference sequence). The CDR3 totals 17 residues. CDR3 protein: CASIQRSAARGSGELFF. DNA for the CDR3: TGTGCCAGCATCCAAAGATCGGCCGCCCGGGGTAGCGGGGAGCTGTTTTTT.

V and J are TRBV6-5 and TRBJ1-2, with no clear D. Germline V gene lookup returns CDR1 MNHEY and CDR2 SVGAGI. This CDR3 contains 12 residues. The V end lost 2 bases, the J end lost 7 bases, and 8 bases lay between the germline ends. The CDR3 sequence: CASSYGGSGYTF. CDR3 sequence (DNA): TGTGCCAGCAGTTACGGAGGGTCTGGCTACACCTTC.

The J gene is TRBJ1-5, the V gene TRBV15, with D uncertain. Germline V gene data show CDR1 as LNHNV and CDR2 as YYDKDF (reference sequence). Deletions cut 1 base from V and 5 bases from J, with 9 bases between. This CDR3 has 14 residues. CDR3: CATSRVGGDQPQHF. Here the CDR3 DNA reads TGTGCCACCAGCAGAGTCGGCGGGGATCAGCCCCAGCATTTT.